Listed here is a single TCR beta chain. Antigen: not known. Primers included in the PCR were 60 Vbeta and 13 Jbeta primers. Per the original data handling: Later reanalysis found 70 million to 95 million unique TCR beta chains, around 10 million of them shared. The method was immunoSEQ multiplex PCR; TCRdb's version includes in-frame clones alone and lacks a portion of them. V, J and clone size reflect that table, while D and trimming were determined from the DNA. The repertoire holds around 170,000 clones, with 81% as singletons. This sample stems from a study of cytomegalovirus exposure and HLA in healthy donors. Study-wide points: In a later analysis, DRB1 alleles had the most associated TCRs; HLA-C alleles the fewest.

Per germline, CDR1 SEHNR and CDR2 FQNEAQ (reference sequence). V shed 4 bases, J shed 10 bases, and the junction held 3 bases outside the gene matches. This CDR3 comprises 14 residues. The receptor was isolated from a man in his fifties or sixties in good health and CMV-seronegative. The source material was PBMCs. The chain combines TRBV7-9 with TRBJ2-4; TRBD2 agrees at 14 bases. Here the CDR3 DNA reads TGTGCCAGCAGCTCCGGACTAGCGGGGGGTATTCAGTACTTC. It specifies CASSSGLAGGIQYF.